This is a list of T cell receptor beta chains from one sample in a study of neurological immune-mediated disorders. TCRdb processed the 5' RACE reads anew with MiXCR; each CDR3 protein has one entry. The table includes about 62,000 distinct CDR3 sequences, 4% to 5.5% detected once. Input material: PBMCs. The receptors were sampled from a woman in her forties or fifties with multiple sclerosis. The CDR3 runs from the conserved cysteine through the conserved F or W. Each record gives: CDR3 length, J gene, clone size, D gene, V gene, CDR3 protein, CDR3 DNA. The D gene is left open where the match is weak. A clone size is listed for some rows: how often the clone was seen (once, few, many), or a class if it is expanded.

CDR3 length: 15
J gene: TRBJ1-1
clone size: many
D gene: -
V gene: TRBV7-3
CDR3 protein: CASSLTGGDNTEAFF
CDR3 DNA: TGTGCCAGCAGCTTAACAGGGGGGGATAACACTGAAGCTTTCTTT

CDR3 length: 16
J gene: TRBJ2-3
clone size: many
D gene: TRBD1
V gene: TRBV5-1
CDR3 protein: CASSLPGTANTDTQYF
CDR3 DNA: TGCGCCAGCAGCTTGCCCGGGACAGCCAACACAGATACGCAGTATTTT

CDR3 length: 15
J gene: TRBJ2-1
clone size: many
D gene: -
V gene: TRBV5-1
CDR3 protein: CASSLLRDPYNEQFF
CDR3 DNA: TGCGCCAGCAGCTTGTTACGGGATCCCTACAATGAGCAGTTCTTC

CDR3 length: 14
J gene: TRBJ2-1
clone size: -
D gene: -
V gene: TRBV11-3
CDR3 protein: CASISRGTYNEQFF
CDR3 DNA: TGTGCCAGCATATCCCGGGGGACCTACAATGAGCAGTTCTTC

CDR3 length: 17
J gene: TRBJ2-6
clone size: many
D gene: -
V gene: TRBV4-2
CDR3 protein: CASSQDLRVPGANVLTF
CDR3 DNA: TGTGCCAGCAGCCAAGATCTTCGGGTCCCCGGGGCCAACGTCCTGACTTTC

CDR3 length: 13
J gene: TRBJ1-1
clone size: many
D gene: -
V gene: TRBV12-3/TRBV12-4
CDR3 protein: CASSLNQGTEAFF
CDR3 DNA: TGTGCCAGCAGTTTAAATCAAGGGACTGAAGCTTTCTTT

CDR3 length: 14
J gene: TRBJ2-1
clone size: many
D gene: -
V gene: TRBV29-1
CDR3 protein: CSGKQGRTNNEQFF
CDR3 DNA: TGCAGCGGAAAACAGGGAAGGACAAACAATGAGCAGTTCTTC

CDR3 length: 13
J gene: TRBJ1-2
clone size: -
D gene: -
V gene: TRBV20-1
CDR3 protein: CSAPGKEKNGYTF
CDR3 DNA: TGCAGTGCCCCGGGAAAGGAGAAGAATGGCTACACCTTC

CDR3 length: 16
J gene: TRBJ2-3
clone size: many
D gene: TRBD1
V gene: TRBV15
CDR3 protein: CATSRGRDRFTDTQYF
CDR3 DNA: TGTGCCACCAGCAGGGGTAGGGACAGGTTCACAGATACGCAGTATTTT

CDR3 length: 15
J gene: TRBJ2-6
clone size: many
D gene: -
V gene: TRBV5-1
CDR3 protein: CASSPTGYGANVLTF
CDR3 DNA: TGCGCCAGCAGCCCTACAGGGTATGGGGCCAACGTCCTGACTTTC

CDR3 length: 14
J gene: TRBJ2-5
clone size: many
D gene: -
V gene: TRBV7-8
CDR3 protein: CASSSRTERETQYF
CDR3 DNA: TGTGCCAGCAGCTCACGGACTGAGCGGGAGACCCAGTACTTC

CDR3 length: 15
J gene: TRBJ1-5
clone size: -
D gene: -
V gene: TRBV19
CDR3 protein: CASSILQVGDQPQNF
CDR3 DNA: TGTGCCAGTAGTATACTCCAGGTTGGGGATCAGCCCCAGAATTTT

CDR3 length: 15
J gene: TRBJ2-7
clone size: many
D gene: -
V gene: TRBV6-2/TRBV6-3
CDR3 protein: CASSYGRLTSYEQYF
CDR3 DNA: TGTGCCAGCAGTTACGGGAGGCTTACCTCCTACGAGCAGTACTTC

CDR3 length: 20
J gene: TRBJ2-1
clone size: many
D gene: -
V gene: TRBV14
CDR3 protein: CASSPRTGTVGGSSYNEQFF
CDR3 DNA: TGTGCCAGCAGCCCCCGAACCGGGACGGTTGGGGGAAGCTCCTACAATGAGCAGTTCTTC

CDR3 length: 16
J gene: TRBJ1-3
clone size: many
D gene: -
V gene: TRBV12-3/TRBV12-4
CDR3 protein: CASTLWAVYSGNTIYF
CDR3 DNA: TGTGCCAGCACCCTTTGGGCTGTGTACTCTGGAAACACCATATATTTT

CDR3 length: 13
J gene: TRBJ2-7
clone size: many
D gene: TRBD2
V gene: TRBV27
CDR3 protein: CASQGSGFYEQYF
CDR3 DNA: TGTGCCAGCCAGGGTAGCGGGTTCTACGAGCAGTACTTC

CDR3 length: 15
J gene: TRBJ1-1
clone size: many
D gene: -
V gene: TRBV7-2
CDR3 protein: CASSFSGLLNTEAFF
CDR3 DNA: TGTGCCAGCAGCTTTTCAGGGCTATTGAACACTGAAGCTTTCTTT

CDR3 length: 14
J gene: TRBJ2-5
clone size: many
D gene: -
V gene: TRBV20-1
CDR3 protein: CSARDWQGQETQYF
CDR3 DNA: TGCAGTGCTAGAGATTGGCAGGGCCAAGAGACCCAGTACTTC

CDR3 length: 12
J gene: TRBJ1-2
clone size: many
D gene: -
V gene: TRBV12-3/TRBV12-4
CDR3 protein: CASSLLGYGYTF
CDR3 DNA: TGTGCCAGCAGTTTATTGGGCTATGGCTACACCTTC

CDR3 length: 11
J gene: TRBJ2-3
clone size: many
D gene: -
V gene: TRBV12-3/TRBV12-4
CDR3 protein: CASSPQDTQYF
CDR3 DNA: TGTGCCAGCAGCCCACAGGATACGCAGTATTTT

CDR3 length: 18
J gene: TRBJ1-5
clone size: many
D gene: TRBD1
V gene: TRBV4-3
CDR3 protein: CASSQGSTGRYSNQPQNF
CDR3 DNA: TGCGCCAGCAGCCAAGGATCGACAGGGAGGTATAGCAATCAGCCCCAGAATTTT

CDR3 length: 13
J gene: TRBJ2-1
clone size: -
D gene: TRBD2
V gene: TRBV3-1
CDR3 protein: CASSLGRGVEQFF
CDR3 DNA: TGTGCCAGCAGCCTCGGGAGGGGGGTTGAGCAGTTCTTC

CDR3 length: 12
J gene: TRBJ1-6
clone size: many
D gene: -
V gene: TRBV5-1
CDR3 protein: CASSPGDSPLHF
CDR3 DNA: TGCGCCAGCAGCCCCGGGGACTCACCCCTCCACTTT

CDR3 length: 14
J gene: TRBJ1-1
clone size: many
D gene: -
V gene: TRBV7-2
CDR3 protein: CASSLDRGSLMSFF
CDR3 DNA: TGTGCCAGCAGCTTAGATAGGGGCAGTCTGATGTCTTTCTTT

CDR3 length: 15
J gene: TRBJ2-5
clone size: many
D gene: -
V gene: TRBV20-1
CDR3 protein: CSARAGLGGQETQYF
CDR3 DNA: TGCAGTGCTAGGGCAGGCCTGGGGGGCCAAGAGACCCAGTACTTC

CDR3 length: 16
J gene: TRBJ2-4
clone size: many
D gene: TRBD2
V gene: TRBV7-2
CDR3 protein: CASSLGTSGKFQVQYF
CDR3 DNA: TGTGCCAGCAGCTTAGGGACTAGCGGGAAGTTCCAGGTTCAGTACTTC

CDR3 length: 13
J gene: TRBJ1-6
clone size: many
D gene: TRBD1
V gene: TRBV5-1
CDR3 protein: CASSLVRDRVLHF
CDR3 DNA: TGCGCCAGCAGCTTGGTGCGTGACAGGGTACTCCACTTT

CDR3 length: 11
J gene: TRBJ1-1
clone size: many
D gene: -
V gene: TRBV29-1
CDR3 protein: CSVGRQYEAFF
CDR3 DNA: TGCAGCGTTGGCCGACAATATGAAGCTTTCTTT

CDR3 length: 16
J gene: TRBJ2-1
clone size: many
D gene: -
V gene: TRBV14
CDR3 protein: CASSQDSAYNYNEQFF
CDR3 DNA: TGTGCCAGCAGCCAAGACTCGGCCTATAACTACAATGAGCAGTTCTTC